This T cell receptor beta chain was documented in a study of shared clonotypes between healthy human individuals (dated by TCRdb to about 2020). Broadly, across the study: A couple of women and three men aged 18 to 49 years were included in the cohort. Per donor, three plates each were used for CD4 naive and CD4 memory, two for CD8 naive, and one for CD8 memory. The study deeply sequenced blood TCR repertoires of about 5 healthy adults to estimate repertoire size and the extent of clonotype sharing between individuals. Libraries were prepared and TCR repertoires were sequenced by different laboratories using diverse techniques, in order to increase sequencing depth and limit assay-specific biases. Between about 0.94 and 8.9 billion PBMCs per donor were obtained by leukapheresis. The full study reports these points: Pairwise subsampling indicated that sequencing depth was expected to affect the degree of clonotype sharing among donors. The genetic and exposure-history diversity represented was limited by the small number of donors. Approximately 5% of naive CD4, 3.5% of naive CD8, roughly 2.4% of memory CD4, and 0.4% of memory CD8 clonotypes were shared across a few donors. Even with the large sequencing depth, rarefaction of the sorted-subset datasets indicated that sequencing was incomplete. Higher generation probabilities were observed for clonotypes shared by all four sorted-subset donors than for non-shared clonotypes. Estimated clonotype richness was generally larger for naive than for memory subsets. Only blood was sampled, and tissue TCR repertoires likely differ from those in blood.

CD8 naive samples consisted of CD45RO-negative cells that were positively selected for CCR7, yielding a CD45RA+CCR7+ population without TemRA cells. Healthy HIV-negative adults with no recently reported acute infections or vaccinations were included as donors. Every donor was a Caucasian adult residing in Nashville, Tennessee, USA. Blood was obtained by leukapheresis, after which PBMCs were separated by Ficoll-Histopaque density gradient centrifugation and cryopreserved in liquid nitrogen vapor phase. Analytical flow cytometry was used to check the purity and quantity of every magnetically sorted T cell population. Each sorted fraction had its genomic DNA isolated and then quantified by UV absorbance on a Nanodrop 2000c. V and J are trimmed by 3 bases and 4 bases, and the gene matches miss 2 bases of the junction. The germline V gene yields KGHSH for CDR1 and LQKENI for CDR2. From the cysteine up to the phenylalanine, the CDR3 has a length of 13 residues. Of all the DNA, just the CDR3 is kept, 39 bases in frame from base 1.

Turning to this clone: It lacks a known antigen. Base qualities are not at hand, and no much larger clone is one base apart.

Using the deep immunoSEQ assay, TCR CDR3 regions were amplified from genomic DNA by multiplex PCR. Extracted genomic DNA from each cell subset was spread evenly across all wells of several immunoSEQ 96-well plates, with each plate serving as a replicate. For sorted subsets, roughly 0.2 ug genomic DNA, equal to about 30,000 T cell genomes, was loaded into each replicate PCR. The purified libraries were quantified using a Qubit 3.0 fluorometer, sized with a Bioanalyzer 2100, and then quantified again using the KAPA Library Quantification kit. A separate single-read 150-cycle Illumina NextSeq 550 flow cell was used to sequence each immunoSEQ 96-well plate. The authors' pipeline ran thus. The immunoSEQ output contained only junctional sequences without quality scores, so filtering could not match that applied to full-length reads. To assign V/J genes and CDR3, sequences were annotated against IMGT germline references using PyIR, a Python wrapper for IgBLAST v1.9. Any read was removed if the V/J assignment was weak (E-value above 1e-6), the CDR3 was missing, or the read contained stop codons, out-of-frame junctions, or ambiguous translated residues. V3J clonotypes were defined as sequences sharing the same inferred V gene, J gene, and CDR3 amino acid sequence. The percentage overlap between two repertoires was calculated by dividing the number of shared unique clonotypes by the size of the smaller repertoire. Three approaches were used to assess repertoire richness: RTK rarefaction, the Chao1 estimator, and Recon v2.1 estimates of unobserved clonotypes. For all TCRbeta clonotypes obtained by the gDNA method from several donors, generation probabilities were computed with OLGA. Entries here come from immuneACCESS through TCRdb and include only in-frame sequences with V and J called. Some clones fail to appear in such tables; in the studies checked, an unresolved V gene covers under half of the shortfall, and the cause of the remainder is unknown. D and trimming were read from the DNA, whereas the V and J calls and clone size are those reported in that table. Present in this sample are about 600,000 clones, roughly 95% of which were seen just once. The ten largest clones add up to roughly 0.1% of the sample.

This sequence uses TRBV18 and TRBJ1-1; 7 junctional bases match TRBD1. The source of this sequence is a woman in her thirties in good health. The sequenced sample consisted of naive CD8+ T cells sorted from blood. The cell subset or site label corresponds to: CD45RA+CCR7+. CDR3 protein: CASSPAGGTEAFF. The DNA reads TGTGCCAGCTCACCGGCAGGGGGCACTGAAGCTTTCTTT.